The T cell receptor beta chain described here comes from a study of blood T cell repertoires in COVID-19. Study context: Sources were T cells, B-cell-depleted T cells, or PBMCs; the material itself was cDNA or gDNA.

The assay was immunoSEQ multiplex PCR, and TCRdb's table has in-frame clones only and misses some. The sample lists some 130,000 clones, more than 60% occurring once. The V and J ends lost 6 bases and 6 bases respectively, with 9 bases between them. There are 12 residues in the CDR3. The V gene's germline CDR1 is SNHLY and CDR2 FYNNEI. This TCR was sampled from an older woman with acute or convalescent COVID-19. Specimen: peripheral blood. The chain is built from TRBV2 and TRBJ2-1; D is ambiguous. The CDR3 region is CASSPGINEQFF. CDR3 DNA sequence: TGTGCCAGCAGCCCCGGTATCAATGAGCAGTTCTTC.